These 30 T cell receptor beta chains were all obtained from the same sample, sequenced in a study of shared clonotypes between healthy human individuals. Only in-frame clones appear in the TCRdb table, and some are missing; sequencing was by immunoSEQ multiplex PCR. The sample shows some 2.3 million clones, approximately 95% of them seen only once. The specimen was naive CD4+ T cells from PBMCs. Subset here: CD45RA+ positively selected. Source of these receptors: a man between 18 and 35 years old in good health. Some clones in this sample may be carry-over from other donors' samples.

The V call is TRBV4-1, the J call TRBJ2-7, with 7 positions matching TRBD1. The CDR3 runs to 15 residues. Unmatched junction bases numbered 8, after V lost 3 bases and J lost 3 bases. Per the germline V gene, CDR1 is MGHRA and CDR2 is YSYEKL. CDR3: CASSHPGQKIYEQYF. The CDR3 region has the DNA TGCGCCAGCAGCCACCCGGGACAGAAAATCTACGAGCAGTACTTC.

This chain joins TRBV19 and TRBJ2-7; TRBD2 aligns across 14 bases. This CDR3 has 17 amino acids. Germline CDR1 LNHDA, CDR2 SQIVND (reference sequence). The ends lost 6 bases at V and 6 bases at J; junction bases unmatched: 13. CDR3 in amino acids: CASRNLGLAGDGAEQYF. CDR3 in DNA: TGTGCCAGTAGGAATCTGGGACTAGCGGGAGATGGCGCCGAGCAGTACTTC.

Of note for this clone: Distinct nucleotide sequences in the sample also encode this CDR3. The chain joins TRBV9 to TRBJ1-1, with D possibly matching TRBD1 (6 bases). V lost 2 bases, J lost 0 bases, and 8 bases lay in between. CDR1 SGDLS and CDR2 YYNGEE come from the germline V gene. The CDR3 consists of 14 residues. CDR3 protein: CASSVQGMNTEAFF. The CDR3, as DNA: TGTGCCAGCAGCGTCCAGGGGATGAACACTGAAGCTTTCTTT.

The genes are TRBV4-1 and TRBJ2-4; 7 nucleotides align to TRBD2. Germline values: CDR1 MGHRA, CDR2 YSYEKL. The CDR3 consists of 16 residues. V was clipped by 6 bases and J by 0 bases; unmatched bases: 8. CDR3 in amino acids: CASRASGGRAKNIQYF. The CDR3 DNA reads as TGCGCCAGCAGAGCAAGCGGCGGGAGAGCCAAAAACATTCAGTACTTC.

The chain employs TRBV7-9 and TRBJ2-3, with D possibly TRBD1 on 6 matching bases. This CDR3 is built from 15 residues. The V gene's germline CDR1 is SEHNR and CDR2 FQNEAQ (reference sequence). V shed 1 base and J shed 0 bases, with 8 bases lying between them. CDR3 coding DNA: TGTGCCAGCAGCTTAGGGACAGCTAGCACAGATACGCAGTATTTT. Protein product: CASSLGTASTDTQYF.

The J gene is TRBJ2-1, the V gene TRBV7-3; 11 positions agree with TRBD2. V trimming: 4 bases; J trimming: 10 bases; junction bases outside the gene matches: 9. CDR3 length equals 15 residues. CDR1 SGHTA and CDR2 FQGTGA come from the germline V gene. The CDR3 region has the DNA TGTGCCAGCAGCTCCACTAGCGGGAGTGCGGGAGAGCAGTTCTTC. It yields the protein CASSSTSGSAGEQFF. The whole variable domain, filled in from reference TRBV7-3 and TRBJ2-1, reads GAGVSQTPSNKVTEKGKYVELRCDPISGHTALYWYRQSLGQGPEFLIYFQGTGAADDSGLPNDRFFAVRPEGSVSTLKIQRTERGDSAVYLCASSSTSGSAGEQFFGPGTRLTVL.

The rearrangement joins TRBV7-8 to TRBJ2-6; the match to TRBD1 covers 10 bases. Losses at the gene ends were 5 bases for V and 0 bases for J; bases not matched to a gene: 7. The CDR3 loop spans 18 amino acids. From germline, CDR1 is SGHVS and CDR2 FQNEAQ. CDR3 region: CASSLRDRGYSGANVLTF. DNA of the CDR3: TGTGCCAGCAGCCTCCGGGACAGGGGATACTCTGGGGCCAACGTCCTGACTTTC.

The chain uses TRBV19 and TRBJ2-2; maybe TRBD1 (6 bases). There are 15 residues in the CDR3. V gave up 7 bases and J gave up 0 bases, with 12 bases separating them. Germline CDR1 reads LNHDA; CDR2 reads SQIVND (reference sequence). The CDR3 DNA follows: TGTGCCAGTACCCCAACAGGGACGAACACCGGGGAGCTGTTTTTT. The encoded protein is CASTPTGTNTGELFF.

V is TRBV6-5 and J is TRBJ1-1; D possibly corresponds to TRBD1 (5 bases). V was shortened by 5 bases and J by 8 bases, with 15 bases between the two germline ends. Per the germline V gene, CDR1 is MNHEY and CDR2 is SVGAGI. The CDR3 sequence is 13 residues long. The CDR3 nucleotides are TGTGCCAGCAGTAAAACAGAGCCAGGGGAAGCTTTCTTT. It is translated as CASSKTEPGEAFF.

The V gene is TRBV19, the J gene TRBJ2-1; 10 bases fit TRBD2. The CDR3 extends over 14 amino acids. Germline CDR1 is LNHDA and CDR2 is SQIVND (reference sequence). With V trimmed by 8 bases and J by 6 bases, 7 bases remained unmatched. The DNA of the CDR3 is TGTGCCAGTGCCCTAGCGGGAGTGGTCAATGAGCAGTTCTTC. Translating it yields CASALAGVVNEQFF.

As DNA, the CDR3 is TGTGCCAGCAGCCAGGGACTAGCGGGAGGCGGCTCCTACGAGCAGTACTTC. Its translation is CASSQGLAGGGSYEQYF. This chain links TRBV7-9 with TRBJ2-7; 15 bases line up with TRBD2. The CDR3 consists of 17 residues. V was clipped by 5 bases and J by 0 bases; unmatched bases: 5. The V gene's germline CDR1 is SEHNR and CDR2 FQNEAQ (reference sequence). The full variable domain, completed using reference TRBV7-9 and TRBJ2-7, is DTGVSQNPRHKITKRGQNVTFRCDPISEHNRLYWYRQTLGQGPEFLTYFQNEAQLEKSRLLSDRFSAERPKGSFSTLEIQRTEQGDSAMYLCASSQGLAGGGSYEQYFGPGTRLTVT.

This clone was seen a handful of times. The chain joins TRBV6-5 to TRBJ1-2, with D perhaps matching TRBD1 (6 bases). The germline gives CDR1 MNHEY, CDR2 SVGAGI. V gave up 2 bases and J gave up 13 bases, with 14 bases separating them. The CDR3 sequence is 12 residues long. The CDR3 sequence: CASSYRQGTLTF. The CDR3 DNA follows: TGTGCCAGCAGTTACCGCCAGGGGACCCTCACCTTC.

As regards this clone: Other DNA sequences within the sample encode an identical CDR3. The V and J genes are TRBV5-1 and TRBJ2-2; perhaps D is TRBD1 or TRBD2 (5 bases each). Germline lookup yields CDR1 SGHRS and CDR2 YFSETQ. The V gene lost 5 bases and the J gene lost 0 bases, with 11 bases spanning the gap. This CDR3 is built from 15 residues. The CDR3 protein is CASSTGTANTGELFF. The CDR3 region has the DNA TGCGCCAGCAGTACCGGGACGGCGAACACCGGGGAGCTGTTTTTT.

As for this clone: Other DNA sequences in the sample encode the same CDR3. The chain couples TRBV5-1 to TRBJ2-5; 8 positions match TRBD1. Trimming removed 4 bases from V and 1 base from J; junction bases left unmatched: 0. The CDR3 sequence is 13 residues long. In germline, CDR1 is SGHRS, CDR2 YFSETQ. CDR3 DNA sequence: TGCGCCAGCAGCGACAGGGGCCAAGAGACCCAGTACTTC. Translated, it gives CASSDRGQETQYF. The full variable domain, in which reference TRBV5-1 and TRBJ2-5 provide the parts outside the CDR3, is KAGVTQTPRYLIKTRGQQVTLSCSPISGHRSVSWYQQTPGQGLQFLFEYFSETQRNKGNFPGRFSGRQFSNSRSEMNVSTLELGDSALYLCASSDRGQETQYFGPGTRLLVL.

The gene calls are TRBV11-2 and TRBJ2-2; D gene unclear. This CDR3 is built from 13 residues. The V gene's germline CDR1 is SGHAT and CDR2 FQNNGV. V was shortened by 5 bases and J by 3 bases, with 7 bases between the two germline ends. In DNA form, the CDR3 reads TGTGCCAGCAGCCTAACAGACACCGGGGAGCTGTTTTTT. It encodes CASSLTDTGELFF.

In DNA, the CDR3 is TGTGCCAGCAGCTCAAGTTGGGCAGATACGCAGTATTTT. This gives the protein CASSSSWADTQYF. The rearrangement joins TRBV11-3 to TRBJ2-3; no definite D call. CDR3 length: 13 amino acids. Germline CDR1 reads SGHNT; CDR2 reads YENEEA. With 4 bases removed from V and 4 bases from J, the gap between germline ends came to 9 bases.

This clone was observed a single time. The V gene is TRBV28, the J gene TRBJ1-5; no clear D. Germline CDR1 MDHEN, CDR2 SYDVKM. There are 16 residues in the CDR3. V lost 2 bases and J 9 bases, leaving 20 bases between the germline ends. In nucleotides, the CDR3 is TGTGCCAGCAGTTTAGTCCCCTCCTGGGCCCTTGGGCCCCAGCATTTT. Its translation: CASSLVPSWALGPQHF.

The CDR3 nucleotides read TGTGCCAGCAGTAAAGACAGGGGAAAGGGTGGGGCCAACGTCCTGACTTTC. Protein sequence: CASSKDRGKGGANVLTF. The chain is built from TRBV2 and TRBJ2-6, with 8 bases fitting TRBD1. The CDR3 sequence is 17 residues long. V lost 5 bases and J lost 3; bases outside the gene matches: 9. Germline assignment: CDR1 SNHLY and CDR2 FYNNEI. Drawing the rest from reference TRBV2 and TRBJ2-6, the complete variable domain is EPEVTQTPSHQVTQMGQEVILRCVPISNHLYFYWYRQILGQKVEFLVSFYNNEISEKSEIFDDQFSVERPDGSNFTLKIRSTKLEDSAMYFCASSKDRGKGGANVLTFGAGSRLTVL.

The sample holds one count of this clone. The chain joins TRBV7-9 to TRBJ2-2; D gene ambiguous. The length of the CDR3 is 14 residues. CDR1 is SEHNR, CDR2 FQNEAQ, per germline (reference sequence). V was trimmed by 3 bases and J by 3 bases, leaving 8 bases between them. The CDR3 here is CASSFQQYTGELFF. For the CDR3, the DNA is TGTGCCAGCAGCTTCCAACAGTACACCGGGGAGCTGTTTTTT.

This clone has a single count. V and J are TRBV6-5 and TRBJ2-1; TRBD2 is a possible D gene (5 bases). With 4 bases removed from V and 14 bases from J, the gap between germline ends came to 21 bases. CDR1 and CDR2 (germline): MNHEY, SVGAGI. The CDR3 length is 14 residues. CDR3 DNA sequence: TGTGCCAGCAGTTCGGTTGGGAACTTTTGGGAGAAGTTCTTC. Translation: CASSSVGNFWEKFF.

The chain is built from TRBV27 and TRBJ2-7, with TRBD2 matching over 7 bases. The junction had 8 bases not matched to a gene; V was cut back by 0 bases and J by 3 bases. The CDR3 is made up of 16 amino acids. Per the germline V gene, CDR1 is MNHEY and CDR2 is SMNVEV (reference sequence). The CDR3 DNA reads as TGTGCCAGCAGTTTATCGATTGGACTAGTAGACTACGAGCAGTACTTC. This encodes CASSLSIGLVDYEQYF.

The chain recombines TRBV7-2 with TRBJ2-7; 12 nucleotides agree with TRBD2. Germline loops: CDR1 SGHTA, CDR2 FQGNSA. With 4 bases clipped from V and 3 bases from J, the junction kept 13 bases outside the gene matches. CDR3 size: 18 residues. CDR3 nucleotides: TGTGCCAGCAGCTCTCGGACTAGCGGGATCACGGGGTTCTACGAGCAGTACTTC. Translating gives CASSSRTSGITGFYEQYF.

This chain uses TRBV15 with TRBJ1-2; TRBD1 matches 7 bases. The V segment lost 2 bases and the J segment 4 bases; nucleotides outside the gene matches: 4. The CDR3 runs 14 residues. Per germline, CDR1 LNHNV and CDR2 YYDKDF (reference sequence). The CDR3 DNA follows: TGTGCCACCAGCAGAAACACAGGGGCCTATGGCTACACCTTC. Amino acid sequence: CATSRNTGAYGYTF. Full variable domain (missing parts from reference TRBV15 and TRBJ1-2): DAMVIQNPRYQVTQFGKPVTLSCSQTLNHNVMYWYQQKSSQAPKLLFHYYDKDFNNEADTPDNFQSRRPNTSFCFLDIRSPGLGDTAMYLCATSRNTGAYGYTFGSGTRLTVV.

J is TRBJ2-7 and V is TRBV5-1; either TRBD1 or TRBD2 may supply D (5 bases each). The CDR3 contains 15 residues. Trimming stripped 4 bases from V and 0 bases from J, with 14 bases between. CDR1 SGHRS and CDR2 YFSETQ come from the germline V gene. CDR3 region: CASSPRGRTSYEQYF. DNA for the CDR3: TGCGCCAGCAGCCCAAGGGGACGGACCTCCTACGAGCAGTACTTC.

This sequence joins TRBV5-8 and TRBJ1-3; D remains unclear. From germline, CDR1 is SGHTS and CDR2 YDEGEE. The V gene lost 4 bases and the J gene lost 0 bases, with 14 bases spanning the gap. CDR3 length: 16 amino acids. Written as DNA, the CDR3 is TGTGCCAGCAGCAAAGGAGACATCCCCTCTGGAAACACCATATATTTT. As protein: CASSKGDIPSGNTIYF. The complete variable domain, with remaining parts taken from reference TRBV5-8 and TRBJ1-3, reads EAGVTQSPTHLIKTRGQQATLRCSPISGHTSVYWYQQALGLGLQFLLWYDEGEERNRGNFPPRFSGRQFPNYSSELNVNALELEDSALYLCASSKGDIPSGNTIYFGEGSWLTVV.

The V gene is TRBV6-1, the J gene TRBJ1-1, with TRBD1 identical over 7 bases. The CDR3 consists of 13 residues. Germline assignment: CDR1 MNHNS and CDR2 SASEGT. The trim removed 8 bases at V and 5 bases at J, leaving 8 bases unmatched. The CDR3 loop is CASEGGGRTEAFF. The CDR3 DNA reads TGTGCCAGCGAGGGAGGGGGCCGGACTGAAGCTTTCTTT.

This chain connects TRBV18 to TRBJ2-1; tentative D call: TRBD1 (5 bases). Germline CDR1 KGHSH, CDR2 LQKENI. V was shortened by 3 bases and J by 6 bases, with 12 bases between the two germline ends. The CDR3 is 14 amino acids. The CDR3 bases are TGTGCCAGCTCACCCGGTTCAAGGGGCAATGAGCAGTTCTTC. Protein sequence: CASSPGSRGNEQFF.

The chain is built from TRBV25-1 and TRBJ1-2; TRBD1 is a possible D gene (5 bases). The germline V gene has CDR1 MGHDK and CDR2 SYGVNS. V was pared by 6 bases and J by 7 bases, with 18 bases between. The CDR3 spans 14 residues. CDR3 DNA: TGTGCCAGCAGGGCCGGGACCAGCTATGTTGGCTACACCTTC. Its protein is CASRAGTSYVGYTF.

The chain joins TRBV30 to TRBJ1-5; no clear D. The CDR3 is made up of 13 amino acids. Trimming cost V 2 bases and J 2 bases, with 7 bases left between them. Germline CDR1 GTSNPN, CDR2 SVGIG (reference sequence). CDR3: CAWSFQGNQPQHF. The CDR3 DNA reads TGTGCCTGGAGTTTTCAGGGCAATCAGCCCCAGCATTTT.

The chain uses TRBV28 and TRBJ1-1, with no clear D. Germline V gene data show CDR1 as MDHEN and CDR2 as SYDVKM. The CDR3 consists of 13 residues. Trimming took off 8 bases at V and 1 base at J, with 11 bases between the two ends. In nucleotides, the CDR3 is TGTGCCAGCGGCGGGCGGACGAACACTGAAGCTTTCTTT. This encodes CASGGRTNTEAFF. The full variable domain, with the rest looked up from reference TRBV28 and TRBJ1-1, is DVKVTQSSRYLVKRTGEKVFLECVQDMDHENMFWYRQDPGLGLRLIYFSYDVKMKEKGDIPEGYSVSREKKERFSLILESASTNQTSMYLCASGGRTNTEAFFGQGTRLTVV.